These 31 T cell receptor beta chains came from one sample sequenced in a study of T cells in tumors after PD-1 blockade (dated by TCRdb to about 2019). Receptors were amplified or captured by the immunoSEQ multiplex PCR assay. In its TCRdb copy, this immuneACCESS table keeps in-frame sequences only and misses some clones. Where compared with another copy, unresolved V genes explain less than half of these, and the others have no known cause. Within this sample are 45,000 or so clones, with around four fifths of them counted one time only. 8% to 10% of the sample is in the top ten clones. The sequencing here drew on PBMCs, taken before anti-PD-1 therapy. Every receptor here comes from a human donor with advanced basal cell or squamous cell carcinoma (not recorded which).

This clone was counted once. The V call is TRBV11-3, the J call TRBJ1-4; D ambiguous. This CDR3 comprises 16 residues. Germline loops: CDR1 SGHNT, CDR2 YENEEA. Trimming cost V 0 bases and J 8 bases, with 16 bases left between them. The CDR3 is CASSLDQSFGGEKLFF. CDR3 nucleotides: TGTGCCAGCAGCTTAGATCAGTCCTTCGGAGGGGAAAAACTGTTTTTT. The variable domain in full, with the rest retrieved from reference TRBV11-3 and TRBJ1-4, is EAGVVQSPRYKIIEKKQPVAFWCNPISGHNTLYWYLQNLGQGPELLIRYENEEAVDDSQLPKDRFSAERLKGVDSTLKIQPAELGDSAVYLCASSLDQSFGGEKLFFGSGTQLSVL.

The genes are TRBV5-8 and TRBJ1-1; 9 positions agree with TRBD1. The CDR3 extends over 15 amino acids. V lost 4 bases and J lost 3; bases outside the gene matches: 7. Germline V CDR1 and CDR2: SGHTS, YDEGEE. This CDR3 is CASSPGQGSDTEAFF. CDR3 bases: TGTGCCAGCAGCCCGGGACAGGGATCGGACACTGAAGCTTTCTTT. Combining the CDR3 with reference TRBV5-8 and TRBJ1-1 gives the whole variable domain EAGVTQSPTHLIKTRGQQATLRCSPISGHTSVYWYQQALGLGLQFLLWYDEGEERNRGNFPPRFSGRQFPNYSSELNVNALELEDSALYLCASSPGQGSDTEAFFGQGTRLTVV.

This chain connects TRBV6-1 to TRBJ1-4, with 7 bases aligning to TRBD1. CDR1 is MNHNS and CDR2 is SASEGT in the germline V gene. With V trimmed by 3 bases and J by 2 bases, 3 bases remained unmatched. The CDR3 length is 15 residues. CDR3 nucleotide sequence: TGTGCCAGCAGTGAGACGACAGGGACTAATGAAAAACTGTTTTTT. Translated: CASSETTGTNEKLFF.

The chain uses TRBV29-1 and TRBJ2-7; D uncertain. V was trimmed by 7 bases and J by 7 bases, leaving 11 bases between them. The CDR3 sequence is 10 residues long. Germline V gene lookup returns CDR1 SQVTM and CDR2 ANQGSEA. The CDR3: CSAGSSEQYF. The CDR3 nucleotides are TGCAGCGCTGGGTCTTCGGAGCAGTACTTC.

The chain couples TRBV6-5 to TRBJ1-1; a weak D match, TRBD1 (5 bases). The CDR3 has 12 amino acids. Trimming cost V 2 bases and J 7 bases, with 8 bases left between them. Germline V gene sequence: CDR1 MNHEY, CDR2 SVGAGI. The CDR3 loop is CASSYKGFEAFF. The CDR3 DNA sequence: TGTGCCAGCAGTTACAAGGGGTTTGAAGCTTTCTTT.

This clone was seen just once. The chain recombines TRBV5-4 with TRBJ1-2, with a tentative D call TRBD1 (5 bases). The germline gives CDR1 SGHNT, CDR2 YYREEE (reference sequence). This CDR3 has 17 residues. Trimming left V 4 bases short and J 6 bases short, with 25 bases between. The CDR3, as DNA: TGTGCCAGCAGCGGAGGGGTCGGGAGGGATCTGGGCGATGGCTACACCTTC. This translates into CASSGGVGRDLGDGYTF. The entire variable domain, with the rest obtained from reference TRBV5-4 and TRBJ1-2, is as follows: ETGVTQSPTHLIKTRGQQVTLRCSSQSGHNTVSWYQQALGQGPQFIFQYYREEENGRGNFPPRFSGLQFPNYSSELNVNALELDDSALYLCASSGGVGRDLGDGYTFGSGTRLTVV.

The chain carries TRBV5-5 and TRBJ2-7; 9 bases align to TRBD1. V gave up 3 bases and J gave up 7 bases; unmatched junction bases: 14. The CDR3 has 16 amino acids. Germline CDR1 and CDR2: SGHKS and YYEKEE (reference sequence). The DNA for the CDR3 is TGTGCCAGCAGCTCGGGGACAGGGTGGGCCCTAAGGGAGCAGTACTTC. Protein: CASSSGTGWALREQYF.

This clone was seen a handful of times. The chain has TRBV5-6 and TRBJ1-6; D is possibly TRBD1 (5 bases). Germline CDR1 SGHDT, CDR2 YYEEEE. CDR3 size: 15 residues. The germline V and J ends were trimmed by 0 bases and 8 bases, with 12 bases remaining between them. CDR3 residues: CASSLGYGQDSPLHF. CDR3 bases: TGTGCCAGCAGCTTGGGTTACGGACAAGATTCACCCCTCCACTTT.

The chain combines TRBV19 with TRBJ1-5, with D maybe TRBD1 (6 bases). This CDR3 contains 17 residues. Between the trimmed V and J ends, which lost 1 base and 7 bases, there was a span of 20 bases. CDR1 is LNHDA, CDR2 SQIVND, per germline (reference sequence). CDR3 amino acids: CASSIGYRERREQPQHF. The DNA for the CDR3 is TGTGCCAGTAGTATAGGCTACAGGGAGAGACGGGAGCAGCCCCAGCATTTT.

The chain has TRBV2 and TRBJ1-2; a possible D gene is TRBD1 (5 bases). The CDR3 has 15 amino acids. Between the trimmed V and J ends, which lost 3 bases and 6 bases, there was a span of 17 bases. Germline CDR1 reads SNHLY; CDR2 reads FYNNEI. This CDR3 reads CASSEGVQRGNGYTF. As DNA, the CDR3 is TGTGCCAGCAGTGAGGGGGTGCAGAGGGGAAATGGCTACACCTTC.

The V gene is TRBV7-9, the J gene TRBJ1-2; no reliable D call. In germline, CDR1 is SEHNR, CDR2 FQNEAQ (reference sequence). V was cut by 5 bases and J by 5 bases, with 18 bases left in between. This CDR3 spans 15 amino acids. CDR3 nucleotide sequence: TGTGCCAGCAGCCCAAGGGCTTCATCGAGTTATGGCTACACCTTC. Translation gives CASSPRASSSYGYTF.

The chain joins TRBV27 to TRBJ1-6, with D unresolved. CDR3 length: 14 amino acids. V gave up 5 bases and J gave up 4 bases, with 9 bases separating them. CDR1 is MNHEY, CDR2 SMNVEV, per germline (reference sequence). CDR3 loop: CASSPLSYNSPLHF. The DNA for the CDR3 is TGTGCCAGCAGTCCGTTGTCGTATAATTCACCCCTCCACTTT.

The rearrangement joins TRBV9 to TRBJ2-3; D is perhaps TRBD1 or TRBD2 (5 bases each). The CDR3 length is 13 residues. Per germline, CDR1 SGDLS and CDR2 YYNGEE. Deletions cut 4 bases from V and 6 bases from J, with 12 bases between. The CDR3 DNA is TGTGCCAGCAGCCCCCTATGGGGGGATACGCAGTATTTT. Protein sequence: CASSPLWGDTQYF.

V usage is TRBV6-2 or TRBV6-3 and J usage is TRBJ1-1; D is ambiguous. CDR3 length equals 16 residues. Trimming cost V 5 bases and J 4 bases, with 20 bases left between them. Germline V CDR1 and CDR2: MNHEY, SVGEGT. The CDR3 region is CASSRRRNRGPTEAFF. CDR3 nucleotide sequence: TGTGCCAGCAGTCGTCGTAGGAACCGAGGGCCCACTGAAGCTTTCTTT.

This chain links TRBV5-6 with TRBJ1-3; no firm D call. Germline V gene data show CDR1 as SGHDT and CDR2 as YYEEEE. This CDR3 spans 13 amino acids. V lost 5 bases and J 2 bases, leaving 8 bases between the germline ends. DNA of the CDR3: TGTGCCAGCAGACTACGCGCTGGAAACACCATATATTTT. The encoded protein is CASRLRAGNTIYF.

The genes are TRBV5-1 and TRBJ2-6; D is unclear. V was trimmed by 2 bases and J by 4 bases, leaving 10 bases between them. The CDR3 loop spans 15 amino acids. Germline assignment: CDR1 SGHRS and CDR2 YFSETQ. Written as DNA, the CDR3 is TGCGCCAGCAGCTTTGTGCTCTCAGGGGCCAACGTCCTGACTTTC. Translated: CASSFVLSGANVLTF.

The CDR3 coding sequence is TGTGCCAGCAGCTTAGGGGCGACCACAGATACGCAGTATTTT. Translated: CASSLGATTDTQYF. J is TRBJ2-3 and V is TRBV11-3, with D unclear. Germline V lookup: CDR1 SGHNT, CDR2 YENEEA. The CDR3 has 14 residues. V was pared by 1 base and J by 2 bases, with 7 bases between.

This clone was seen a single time. The J gene is TRBJ2-1, the V gene TRBV24-1, with TRBD2 identical over 14 bases. V was clipped by 3 bases and J by 9 bases; unmatched bases: 12. The germline CDR1 and CDR2 sequences are KGHDR and SFDVKD. The CDR3 has 18 amino acids. The CDR3 bases are TGTGCCACCAGTGATGAGACTTGGACTAGCGGGAGGATAGGTGAGCAGTTCTTC. This gives the protein CATSDETWTSGRIGEQFF.

The DNA for the CDR3 is TGTGCCAGCAGCACAGTGGGGGCAGGTGATCAGCCCCAGCATTTT. This translates into CASSTVGAGDQPQHF. The chain recombines TRBV21-1 with TRBJ1-5; TRBD1 is the table's D call and was not checked against the DNA. TRBV21-1 has pseudogene status. The CDR3 extends over 15 amino acids.

V usage is TRBV18 and J usage is TRBJ1-2; no definite D call. Germline V gene lookup returns CDR1 KGHSH and CDR2 LQKENI. CDR3 length: 13 amino acids. The V end was cut by 2 bases, the J end by 5 bases, with 9 bases between. The CDR3 nucleotides read TGTGCCAGCTCACCAAACCTTCGGTATGGCTACACCTTC. As protein: CASSPNLRYGYTF.

J is TRBJ1-3 and V is TRBV18; unclear D gene. Germline V gene lookup returns CDR1 KGHSH and CDR2 LQKENI. V dropped 2 bases and J dropped 4 bases, with 6 bases sitting between them. This CDR3 contains 13 residues. The CDR3 protein is CASSPEPGNTIYF. DNA of the CDR3: TGTGCCAGCTCACCAGAGCCGGGAAACACCATATATTTT. Full variable domain (remainder filled in from reference TRBV18 and TRBJ1-3): NAGVMQNPRHLVRRRGQEARLRCSPMKGHSHVYWYRQLPEEGLKFMVYLQKENIIDESGMPKERFSAEFPKEGPSILRIQQVVRGDSAAYFCASSPEPGNTIYFGEGSWLTVV.

This rearrangement joins TRBV7-3 to TRBJ2-2, with D possibly being TRBD2 (6 bases). Germline values: CDR1 SGHTA, CDR2 FQGTGA. The CDR3 sequence is 14 residues long. V dropped 5 bases and J dropped 5 bases, with 12 bases sitting between them. The CDR3 region has the DNA TGTGCCAGCAGCAGATGGACTACAACCGGGGAGCTGTTTTTT. Amino acids: CASSRWTTTGELFF.

The V gene is TRBV10-1, the J gene TRBJ2-1; D is perhaps TRBD1 (5 bases). This CDR3 is built from 15 residues. The germline CDR1 and CDR2 sequences are WNHNN and SYGVQD (reference sequence). The germline V and J ends were trimmed by 10 bases and 6 bases, with 22 bases remaining between them. CDR3 residues: CATIGPRTIVNEQFF. The CDR3, as DNA: TGCGCCACGATCGGCCCCCGGACAATTGTCAATGAGCAGTTCTTC.

This clone showed up just once. The CDR3 nucleotides are TGCGCCAGCAGCTTGGGCCAGGGGATGGCCAATGAGCAGTTCTTC. The encoded protein is CASSLGQGMANEQFF. The chain is built from TRBV5-1 and TRBJ2-1, with a weak D call TRBD1 (6 bases). CDR1 and CDR2 (germline): SGHRS, YFSETQ. V dropped 0 bases and J dropped 6 bases, with 13 bases sitting between them. This CDR3 is 15 amino acids long. Complete variable domain (other parts from reference TRBV5-1 and TRBJ2-1): KAGVTQTPRYLIKTRGQQVTLSCSPISGHRSVSWYQQTPGQGLQFLFEYFSETQRNKGNFPGRFSGRQFSNSRSEMNVSTLELGDSALYLCASSLGQGMANEQFFGPGTRLTVL.

The count of this clone is one. CDR3 in amino acids: CASSLVGRATSTDTQYF. The CDR3 DNA sequence: TGTGCCAGCAGTTTAGTCGGAAGAGCAACTAGCACAGATACGCAGTATTTT. V and J are TRBV27 and TRBJ2-3, with D unresolved. Germline values: CDR1 MNHEY, CDR2 SMNVEV (reference sequence). V was pared by 2 bases and J by 0 bases, with 15 bases between. The CDR3 consists of 17 residues.

The J gene is TRBJ2-7, the V gene TRBV20-1; D uncertain. From germline, CDR1 is DFQATT and CDR2 SNEGSKA (reference sequence). Trimming removed 6 bases at V and 9 bases at J, with 15 bases between. CDR3 length: 11 residues. The CDR3 here is CSAPRWPGQYF. CDR3 sequence (DNA): TGCAGTGCCCCCCGTTGGCCTGGGCAGTACTTC.

J is TRBJ2-7 and V is TRBV28; 7 bases align to TRBD2. Germline loops: CDR1 MDHEN, CDR2 SYDVKM. This CDR3 contains 12 residues. The CDR3 DNA follows: TGTGCCAGCACCTCTCAGCGGGGCCCTTTACGGGTC. Translated: CASTSQRGPLRV.

As DNA, the CDR3 is TGTGCCAGCAGCCAAGGACCGAACTCCTACGAGCAGTACTTC. This translates into CASSQGPNSYEQYF. The chain employs TRBV3-1 (or the pseudogene TRBV3-2) and TRBJ2-7; D is ambiguous. The CDR3 covers 14 residues. Germline V CDR1 and CDR2: LGHDT, YNNKEL (reference sequence). V lost 1 base and J lost 0, with 7 bases in between.

This rearrangement joins TRBV19 to TRBJ2-7; D not resolved. The germline gives CDR1 LNHDA, CDR2 SQIVND (reference sequence). The CDR3 is 14 residues long. V was pared by 3 bases and J by 2 bases, with 11 bases between. CDR3 DNA: TGTGCCAGTAGTATTATGTATGGGGCCTACGAGCAGTACTTC. This codes for CASSIMYGAYEQYF.

This chain joins TRBV5-1 and TRBJ2-7, with 7 bases fitting TRBD2. Germline V gene data show CDR1 as SGHRS and CDR2 as YFSETQ. The CDR3 loop spans 15 amino acids. Trimming at V came to 2 bases and at J to 0 bases, leaving 5 bases not matched to a gene. The CDR3 sequence is CASSLLATRSYEQYF. Here the CDR3 DNA reads TGCGCCAGCAGCTTACTAGCGACCCGCTCCTACGAGCAGTACTTC.

The V gene is TRBV12-3 or TRBV12-4, the J gene TRBJ1-1; D gene uncertain. Trimming stripped 1 base from V and 5 bases from J, with 8 bases between. The CDR3 sequence is 13 residues long. The CDR3 protein is CASSLGQITEAFF. Written as DNA, the CDR3 is TGTGCCAGCAGTTTAGGGCAGATAACTGAAGCTTTCTTT.